This T cell receptor beta chain was profiled in a study of shared clonotypes between healthy human individuals. This clone has only a few counts. At a deep level, the assay was run. Every immunoSEQ plate was one replicate of a subset's evenly spread DNA. Unsorted PBMC DNA was sequenced on ten immunoSEQ deep assay plates. TCRdb keeps only in-frame clones here, not all; method: immunoSEQ multiplex PCR. Here the sample spans about half a million clones, about four fifths being singletons. CDR1 is LGHNA and CDR2 is YNFKEQ in the germline V gene. The CDR3 spans 15 residues. V lost 0 bases, J lost 5 bases, and 14 bases lay in between.

This chain connects TRBV4-2 to TRBJ2-7, with a weak D call TRBD1 (6 bases). This clonotype was sampled from a middle-aged woman in good health. Some clones in this sample may be carry-over from other donors' samples. Sequences were obtained from PBMCs. DNA for the CDR3: TGTGCCAGCAGCCAAGAGGGGGCTAGGGTCCACGAGCAGTACTTC. This gives the protein CASSQEGARVHEQYF.